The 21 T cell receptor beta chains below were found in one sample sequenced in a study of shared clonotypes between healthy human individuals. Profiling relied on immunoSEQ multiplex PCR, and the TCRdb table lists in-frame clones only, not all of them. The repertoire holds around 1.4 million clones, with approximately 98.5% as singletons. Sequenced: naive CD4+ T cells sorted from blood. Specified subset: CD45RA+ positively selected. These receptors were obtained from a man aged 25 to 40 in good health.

As DNA, the CDR3 is TGTGCCAGCAGGGACAGGGGGCCCCAGGAGACCCAGTACTTC. It encodes CASRDRGPQETQYF. This sequence joins TRBV2 and TRBJ2-5; 11 positions agree with TRBD1. This CDR3 contains 14 residues. Germline V CDR1 and CDR2: SNHLY, FYNNEI. V gave up 6 bases and J gave up 5 bases; unmatched junction bases: 5. Together with reference TRBV2 and TRBJ2-5, the CDR3 gives the full variable domain: EPEVTQTPSHQVTQMGQEVILRCVPISNHLYFYWYRQILGQKVEFLVSFYNNEISEKSEIFDDQFSVERPDGSNFTLKIRSTKLEDSAMYFCASRDRGPQETQYFGPGTRLLVL.

CDR3 bases: TGCGCCAGCCGGGCCCTAGCGGGATCTTTGGAAGAGACCCAGTACTTC. Translating it yields CASRALAGSLEETQYF. The chain links TRBV5-1 to TRBJ2-5; TRBD2 matches 9 bases. Per germline, CDR1 SGHRS and CDR2 YFSETQ. After removal of 7 bases from V and 3 bases from J, the junction contained 13 bases not matched to a gene. The CDR3 loop spans 16 amino acids. Full variable domain (remainder filled in from reference TRBV5-1 and TRBJ2-5): KAGVTQTPRYLIKTRGQQVTLSCSPISGHRSVSWYQQTPGQGLQFLFEYFSETQRNKGNFPGRFSGRQFSNSRSEMNVSTLELGDSALYLCASRALAGSLEETQYFGPGTRLLVL.

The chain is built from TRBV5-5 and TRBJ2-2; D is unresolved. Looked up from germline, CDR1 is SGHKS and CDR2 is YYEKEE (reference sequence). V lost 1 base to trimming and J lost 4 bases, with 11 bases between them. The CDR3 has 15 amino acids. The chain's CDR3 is CASSLLLESTGELFF. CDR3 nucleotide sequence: TGTGCCAGCAGCTTGTTACTCGAGAGCACCGGGGAGCTGTTTTTT.

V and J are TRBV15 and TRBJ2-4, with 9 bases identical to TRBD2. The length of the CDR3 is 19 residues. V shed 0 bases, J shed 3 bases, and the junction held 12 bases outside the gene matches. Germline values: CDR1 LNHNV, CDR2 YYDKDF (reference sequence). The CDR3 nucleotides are TGTGCCACCAGCAGAGAAGGCGGGAGGGTTAATTCGGGCAAAAACATTCAGTACTTC. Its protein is CATSREGGRVNSGKNIQYF.

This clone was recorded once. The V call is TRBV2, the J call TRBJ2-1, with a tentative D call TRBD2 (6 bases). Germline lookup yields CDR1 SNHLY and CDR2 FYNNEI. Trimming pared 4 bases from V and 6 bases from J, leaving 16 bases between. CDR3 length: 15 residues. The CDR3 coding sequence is TGTGCCAGCAGTGTGGTCGGAGGGGCTGTCAATGAGCAGTTCTTC. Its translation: CASSVVGGAVNEQFF.

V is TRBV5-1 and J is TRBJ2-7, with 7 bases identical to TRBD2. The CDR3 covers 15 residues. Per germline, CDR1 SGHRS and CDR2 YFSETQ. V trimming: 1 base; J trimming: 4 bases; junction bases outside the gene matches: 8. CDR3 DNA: TGCGCCAGCAGCTTGTCACGGACTAGTGTATACGAGCAGTACTTC. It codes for CASSLSRTSVYEQYF.

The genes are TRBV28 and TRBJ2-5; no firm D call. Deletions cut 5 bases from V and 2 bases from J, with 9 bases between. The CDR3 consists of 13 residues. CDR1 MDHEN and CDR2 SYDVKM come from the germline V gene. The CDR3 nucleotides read TGTGCCAGCAGTAGTAGGTTTCAAGAGACCCAGTACTTC. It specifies CASSSRFQETQYF.

The CDR3, as DNA: TGTGCCAGCAGCGTAGGACGGATACCCTACAATGAGCAGTTCTTC. Translation: CASSVGRIPYNEQFF. The V and J genes are TRBV9 and TRBJ2-1; D call uncertain. The germline gives CDR1 SGDLS, CDR2 YYNGEE. Trimming removed 0 bases at V and 2 bases at J, with 9 bases between. This CDR3 is built from 15 residues.

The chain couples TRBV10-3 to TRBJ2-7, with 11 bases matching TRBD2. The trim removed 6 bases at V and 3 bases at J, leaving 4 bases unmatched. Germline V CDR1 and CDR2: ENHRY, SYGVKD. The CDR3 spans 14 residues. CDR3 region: CAISELAGVYEQYF. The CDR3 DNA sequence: TGTGCCATCAGCGAACTAGCGGGAGTCTACGAGCAGTACTTC.

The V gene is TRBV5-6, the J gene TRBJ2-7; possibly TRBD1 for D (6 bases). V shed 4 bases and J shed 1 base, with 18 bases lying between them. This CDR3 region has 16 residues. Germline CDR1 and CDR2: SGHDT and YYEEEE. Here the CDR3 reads CASSPSSGTQSYEQYF. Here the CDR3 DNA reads TGTGCCAGCAGCCCCAGTTCCGGGACACAATCCTACGAGCAGTACTTC.

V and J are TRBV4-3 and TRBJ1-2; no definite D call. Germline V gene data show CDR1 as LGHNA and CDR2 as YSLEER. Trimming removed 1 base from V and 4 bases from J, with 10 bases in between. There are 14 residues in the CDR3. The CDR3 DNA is TGCGCCAGCAGCCAAGGCGGTATCTCCTATGGCTACACCTTC. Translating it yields CASSQGGISYGYTF.

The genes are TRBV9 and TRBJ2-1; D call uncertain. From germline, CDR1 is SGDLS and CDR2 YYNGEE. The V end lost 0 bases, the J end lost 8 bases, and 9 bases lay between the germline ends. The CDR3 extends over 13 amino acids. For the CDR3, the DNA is TGTGCCAGCAGCGTAGAGGGTCCCGATGAGCAGTTCTTC. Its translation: CASSVEGPDEQFF.

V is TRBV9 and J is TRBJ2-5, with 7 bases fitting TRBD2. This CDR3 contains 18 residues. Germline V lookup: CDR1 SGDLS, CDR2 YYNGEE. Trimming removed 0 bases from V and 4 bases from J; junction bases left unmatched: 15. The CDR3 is CASSVASWSAGEGETQYF. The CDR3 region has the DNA TGTGCCAGCAGCGTAGCATCCTGGTCGGCGGGAGAAGGAGAGACCCAGTACTTC.

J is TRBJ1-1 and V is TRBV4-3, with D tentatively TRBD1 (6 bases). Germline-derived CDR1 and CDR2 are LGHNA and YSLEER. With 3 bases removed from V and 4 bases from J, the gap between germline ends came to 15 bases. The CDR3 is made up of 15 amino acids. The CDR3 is CASSQGAQFSTEAFF. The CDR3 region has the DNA TGCGCCAGCAGCCAGGGGGCACAGTTTAGCACTGAAGCTTTCTTT.

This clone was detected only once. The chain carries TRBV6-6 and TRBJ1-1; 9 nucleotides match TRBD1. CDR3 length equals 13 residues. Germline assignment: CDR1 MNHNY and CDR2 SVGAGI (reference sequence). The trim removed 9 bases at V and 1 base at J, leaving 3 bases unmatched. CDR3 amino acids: CASEQGANTEAFF. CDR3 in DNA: TGTGCCAGTGAACAGGGGGCGAACACTGAAGCTTTCTTT.

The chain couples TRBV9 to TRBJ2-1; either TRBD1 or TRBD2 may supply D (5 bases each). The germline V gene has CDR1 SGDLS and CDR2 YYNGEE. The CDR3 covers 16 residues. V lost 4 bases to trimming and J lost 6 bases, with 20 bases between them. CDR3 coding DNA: TGTGCCAGCAGCTTACCGGGACGTCACAAAGCCAATGAGCAGTTCTTC. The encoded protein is CASSLPGRHKANEQFF. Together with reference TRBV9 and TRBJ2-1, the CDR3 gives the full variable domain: DSGVTQTPKHLITATGQRVTLRCSPRSGDLSVYWYQQSLDQGLQFLIQYYNGEERAKGNILERFSAQQFPDLHSELNLSSLELGDSALYFCASSLPGRHKANEQFFGPGTRLTVL.

For the CDR3, the DNA is TGTGCCAGCAGTTCCCGGAGGGCGGGCACAGATACGCAGTATTTT. Encoded protein: CASSSRRAGTDTQYF. The chain carries TRBV28 and TRBJ2-3; possibly TRBD2 for D (6 bases). V was clipped by 4 bases and J by 1 base, with 12 bases between them. Germline loops: CDR1 MDHEN, CDR2 SYDVKM. CDR3 size: 15 residues. Full variable domain (missing parts from reference TRBV28 and TRBJ2-3): DVKVTQSSRYLVKRTGEKVFLECVQDMDHENMFWYRQDPGLGLRLIYFSYDVKMKEKGDIPEGYSVSREKKERFSLILESASTNQTSMYLCASSSRRAGTDTQYFGPGTRLTVL.

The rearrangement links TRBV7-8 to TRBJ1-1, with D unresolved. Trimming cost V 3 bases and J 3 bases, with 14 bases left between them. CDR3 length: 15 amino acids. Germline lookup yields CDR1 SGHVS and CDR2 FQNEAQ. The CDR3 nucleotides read TGTGCCAGCAGCTTGACAAGGAGGTCGGACACTGAAGCTTTCTTT. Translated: CASSLTRRSDTEAFF.

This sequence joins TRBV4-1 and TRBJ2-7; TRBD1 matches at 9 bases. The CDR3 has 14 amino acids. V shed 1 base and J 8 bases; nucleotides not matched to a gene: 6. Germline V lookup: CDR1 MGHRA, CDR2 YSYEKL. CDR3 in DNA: TGCGCCAGCAGCCAAGTGGGACAGGGCGCCCAGCAGTACTTC. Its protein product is CASSQVGQGAQQYF.

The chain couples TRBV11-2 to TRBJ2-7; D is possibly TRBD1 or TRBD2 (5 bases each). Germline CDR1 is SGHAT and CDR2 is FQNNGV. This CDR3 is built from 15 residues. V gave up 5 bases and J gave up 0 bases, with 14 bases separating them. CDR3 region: CASSPRGRTSYEQYF. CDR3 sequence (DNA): TGTGCCAGCAGCCCCCGGGGCCGGACCTCCTACGAGCAGTACTTC. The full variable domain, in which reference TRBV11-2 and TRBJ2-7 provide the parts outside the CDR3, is EAGVAQSPRYKIIEKRQSVAFWCNPISGHATLYWYQQILGQGPKLLIQFQNNGVVDDSQLPKDRFSAERLKGVDSTLKIQPAKLEDSAVYLCASSPRGRTSYEQYFGPGTRLTVT.

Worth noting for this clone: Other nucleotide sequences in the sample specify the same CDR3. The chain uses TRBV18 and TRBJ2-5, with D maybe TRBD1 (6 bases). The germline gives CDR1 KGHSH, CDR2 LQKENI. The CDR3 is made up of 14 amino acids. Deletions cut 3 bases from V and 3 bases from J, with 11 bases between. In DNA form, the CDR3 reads TGTGCCAGCTCACCGTTAGCAGGGGAAGAGACCCAGTACTTC. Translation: CASSPLAGEETQYF.